The subject of this entry is one T cell receptor (beta chain). TCRdb's copy holds only in-frame clones and misses some; the assay was immunoSEQ multiplex PCR. The sample holds fewer than 400,000 clones, approximately 85% seen once. This sample was taken from a study of blood T cell repertoires in COVID-19. Participants spanned ages roughly 18 to 95 years and resided in roughly 26 US areas. Germline V gene data show CDR1 as MRHNA and CDR2 as SNTAGT. The CDR3 loop spans 15 amino acids. The trim removed 6 bases at V and 0 bases at J, leaving 5 bases unmatched. The chain couples TRBV6-4 to TRBJ1-1; 9 nucleotides align to TRBD1. The source material was PBMCs or T cells enriched from blood (not recorded which). The clonotype comes from a man younger than 45 who had recovered from COVID-19. The CDR3 region has the DNA TGTGCCAGCAGGTGGGACAGGGAGTTGAACACTGAAGCTTTCTTT. Its protein product is CASRWDRELNTEAFF.